This TCR beta chain derives from a study of CD8+CD57+ T cells in acquired aplastic anemia. Study context: Average DNA yield from sorted CD4+ and CD8+ cells was about 3 ug.

The trim removed 8 bases at V and 2 bases at J, leaving 11 bases unmatched. Germline CDR1 and CDR2: SGHAT and FQDESV (reference sequence). The CDR3 is 16 residues long. Flow cytometry had shown expanded CD8+CD57+ cells in the patients chosen for sequencing. Blood samples were obtained from patients who had received no prior therapy. This clonotype was observed a single time. A much more abundant neighbour one base away suggests this may be a read error. TCR beta VDJ and CDR3 profiles were obtained from a genomic DNA template. TCRdb ran MiXCR on the reads and lists one entry per CDR3 protein. Of some 140,000 distinct CDR3 sequences in the sample, approximately 52% were seen once.

The sequence came from a human donor with aplastic anemia. The chain has TRBV11-1 and TRBJ2-3, with 9 positions matching TRBD2. The source material was sorted CD4+, CD8+, or CD8+CD57+ T cells (not recorded which) from PBMCs. CDR3 sequence: CASGQGSGGHTDTQYF. For the CDR3, the DNA is TGTGCCAGCGGCCAGGGCAGCGGGGGGCACACAGATACGCAGTATTTT. The full variable domain, its missing parts supplied by reference TRBV11-1 and TRBJ2-3, is EAEVAQSPRYKITEKSQAVAFWCDPISGHATLYWYRQILGQGPELLVQFQDESVVDDSQLPKDRFSAERLKGVDSTLKIQPAELGDSAMYLCASGQGSGGHTDTQYFGPGTRLTVL.